These 2 T cell receptor beta chains came from one sample sequenced in a study of beta chain features in type 1 diabetes. The entirety of the isolated RNA underwent reverse transcription, so expressed TCRB transcripts were sequenced. Here immunoSEQ multiplex PCR was the method, and the copy in TCRdb shows in-frame clones only, minus some. Of 300,000 to 350,000 clones listed, roughly 14% were seen once; the top ten hold roughly 0.015%. Points from the study as a whole: Patients with Type 1 diabetes showed moderately but significantly shorter TCRB CDR3s in all four CD4+ subsets.

These receptors have no identified antigens. The sample was naive CD4+ T cells from blood. The source is a woman aged 18 to 35 with type 1 diabetes.

In this sample, this clone turned up a few times. V gene TRBV29-1 combines with J gene TRBJ2-1; weak D call: TRBD2 (6 bases). There are 12 residues in the CDR3. The germline V gene has CDR1 SQVTM and CDR2 ANQGSEA. V dropped 4 bases and J dropped 7 bases, with 11 bases sitting between them. The CDR3 sequence: CSVGREGNEQFF. CDR3 sequence (DNA): TGCAGCGTTGGGCGGGAAGGGAATGAGCAGTTCTTC.

The rearrangement joins TRBV10-3 to TRBJ2-5, with 11 bases aligning to TRBD2. The V and J ends lost 10 bases and 4 bases, in that order; junction bases with no gene match: 20. The CDR3 consists of 18 residues. CDR1 is ENHRY and CDR2 is SYGVKD in the germline V gene. Written as DNA, the CDR3 is TGTGCCACCACACCCGGGACTAGCGGCCTCGAAAGGGGAGAGACCCAGTACTTC. Amino acid sequence: CATTPGTSGLERGETQYF.